This T cell receptor (beta chain) was captured by sequencing in a study of T cells in Graves' hyperthyroidism and ophthalmopathy. Overall study results and limits: Ophthalmopathy was identified by the model a median about 6.4 months ahead of onset. Blood also showed most of the thyroid clonotypes that were expanded above 0.001.

The V end was cut by 5 bases, the J end by 0 bases, with 11 bases between. The CDR3 is 15 amino acids. RNA transcripts were the template for amplifying TCR beta CDR3 regions. The HTBI set primed first-round TCR CDR3 RT-PCR. One entry per CDR3 protein results from TCRdb running MiXCR on the multiplex PCR reads. The profile shows 500,000 to 750,000 distinct CDR3 sequences, approximately 14% of them singletons. In its sample, this clonotype was seen many times. Its antigen is not known. The sequencing input was blood. The receptor comes from a woman under 30 with Graves' ophthalmopathy. This sequence joins TRBV12-3 or TRBV12-4 and TRBJ2-1; no firm D call. Here the CDR3 DNA reads TGTGCCAGCAGTCCTTTAGAGAGCTCCTACAATGAGCAGTTCTTC. Encoded protein: CASSPLESSYNEQFF.